A selection of T cell receptor beta chains follows, all from one sample in a study of blood T cell repertoires in COVID-19. The protocol was immunoSEQ multiplex PCR, while the TCRdb copy is restricted to in-frame clones and leaves out a portion. The repertoire holds tens of thousands of clones, with around 68% as singletons. The sequenced sample was peripheral blood. All receptors derive from a woman in her 70s with acute or convalescent COVID-19. Both conserved end residues are part of each CDR3. A D gene is named only where the DNA matches it firmly. The size entry is marked missing in some rows and otherwise reads once, few, many or a size class.

j_gene | abundance | d_gene | v_gene | CDR3nt | CDR3aa
TRBJ1-5 | . | . | TRBV15 | TGTGCCACCAGCAGAGAAGGGGGTCAGCCCCAGCATTTT | CATSREGGQPQHF
TRBJ2-3 | few | TRBD2 | TRBV3-1/TRBV3-2 | TGTGCCAGCAGCCTAGCGGGGTTGGGCGCAGATACGCAGTATTTT | CASSLAGLGADTQYF
TRBJ1-4 | . | TRBD1 | TRBV5-1 | TGCGCCAGCAGCTTGTTGGGCGGACAGGGGAAGAATGAAAAACTGTTTTTT | CASSLLGGQGKNEKLFF
TRBJ2-3 | few | . | TRBV6-4 | TGTGCCAGCAGTGGCGGGGGCACCACAGATACGCAGTATTTT | CASSGGGTTDTQYF
TRBJ1-3 | . | . | TRBV7-2 | TGTGCCAGCAGCGGAGGAGGAAACACCATATATTTT | CASSGGGNTIYF
TRBJ2-3 | . | . | TRBV6-5 | TGTGCCAGCTCTACGGGGGATCTCACAGATACGCAGTATTTT | CASSTGDLTDTQYF
TRBJ2-3 | . | TRBD2 | TRBV3-1/TRBV3-2 | TGTGCCAGCAACGGGCGAGCGGGAGTCGGGACAGATACGCAGTATTTT | CASNGRAGVGTDTQYF
TRBJ1-3 | . | . | TRBV6-5 | TGTGCCAGCTCCCCGGAGCGCCGCTCTGGAAACACCATATATTTT | CASSPERRSGNTIYF
TRBJ2-7 | . | . | TRBV12-3/TRBV12-4 | TGTGCCAGCAGCCCGGGGGACGACTACGAGCAGTACTTC | CASSPGDDYEQYF
TRBJ2-1 | . | TRBD2 | TRBV6-4 | TGTGCCAGCAGTGACTCGCCTAGCGGGAGGAATGAGCAGTTCTTC | CASSDSPSGRNEQFF
TRBJ2-5 | . | . | TRBV7-3 | TGTGCCAGCAGCTTAATAGGGGGTGGGGGCGCAGAGACCCAGTACTTC | CASSLIGGGGAETQYF
TRBJ2-2 | few | . | TRBV28 | TGTGCCAGCAGTTCCCTCAGGTTCCTCGGGGAGCTGTTTTTT | CASSSLRFLGELFF
TRBJ2-1 | few | . | TRBV28 | TGTGCCAGCAGGACCCCGGAGGGGCCGGATGAGCAGTTCTTC | CASRTPEGPDEQFF
TRBJ1-5 | . | . | TRBV2 | TGTGCCAGCAGTGAAAACTTCAATCAGCCCCAGCATTTT | CASSENFNQPQHF
TRBJ2-1 | . | . | TRBV19 | TGTGCCAGTAGTGTGGCGGGGTGGGCCCAATACAATGAGCAGTTCTTC | CASSVAGWAQYNEQFF
TRBJ2-7 | . | . | TRBV10-3 | TGTGCCATCAGTCCAAGAGAGTCATACGAGCAGTACTTC | CAISPRESYEQYF
TRBJ2-2 | few | . | TRBV28 | TGTGCCAGCTCCACGTCGGGTAGCGGGGAGCTGTTTTTT | CASSTSGSGELFF
TRBJ2-7 | . | TRBD2 | TRBV7-3 | TGTGCCAGCAGCTCCTTGGCTAGCGGGAGTTACGAGCAGTACTTC | CASSSLASGSYEQYF
TRBJ2-7 | . | . | TRBV28 | TGTGCCAGCAGTAAACAGGTTCGTAACGAGCAGTACTTC | CASSKQVRNEQYF
TRBJ1-1 | . | TRBD1 | TRBV5-4 | TGTGCCAGCAGCAACTCAGGGGGTGGCACTGAAGCTTTCTTT | CASSNSGGGTEAFF
TRBJ1-4 | . | TRBD1 | TRBV5-6 | TGTGCCAGCAGCACCCGGGACAGGGGGCTTCGGGAAAAACTGTTTTTT | CASSTRDRGLREKLFF
TRBJ2-1 | . | . | TRBV7-2 | TGTGCCAGCAGCTTAGGGCTAGCTGGAGATGAGCAGTTCTTC | CASSLGLAGDEQFF
TRBJ2-5 | . | TRBD1 | TRBV6-1 | TGTGCCAGCAGCCGTCGACAGGGGCAAGAGACCCAGTACTTC | CASSRRQGQETQYF
TRBJ1-5 | . | TRBD1 | TRBV4-2 | TGTGCCAGCAGCCAAGTCGGGCAGGGGGCACGTTATAGCAATCAGCCCCAGCATTTT | CASSQVGQGARYSNQPQHF
TRBJ2-3 | . | . | TRBV11-3 | TGTGCCAGCAGCCCCCCCCTAGACCACACAGATACGCAGTATTTT | CASSPPLDHTDTQYF
TRBJ2-2 | few | . | TRBV10-3 | TGTGCCATCAGTGAGTCGGGTGGGGCAGCCTACACCGGGGAGCTGTTTTTT | CAISESGGAAYTGELFF
TRBJ1-5 | . | . | TRBV30 | TGTGCCTGGAGATTGCCACCGGGAGAGGGAATCAGAGATCAGCCCCAGCATTTT | CAWRLPPGEGIRDQPQHF
TRBJ1-1 | . | . | TRBV28 | TGTGCCAGCAGTTTAATGGGGGGTGGAGCTTTCTTT | CASSLMGGGAFF
TRBJ1-6 | few | TRBD1 | TRBV27 | TGTGCCAGCACCAAAACCCGGGACAGATCTAATTCACCCCTCCACTTT | CASTKTRDRSNSPLHF
TRBJ2-7 | . | TRBD2 | TRBV7-8 | TGTGCCAGCAGCCGGGGGACTAGCGGGGGTGAGCAGTACTTC | CASSRGTSGGEQYF
TRBJ1-5 | . | . | TRBV7-8 | TGTGCCAGCAGCGCAACAGGGCTTCAGGCCCAGCATTTT | CASSATGLQAQHF
TRBJ1-1 | . | . | TRBV14 | TGTGCCAGCAGCCAATATATCGGTGGGAACACTGAAGCTTTCTTT | CASSQYIGGNTEAFF
TRBJ2-5 | once | . | TRBV29-1 | TGCAGCGTTGGGACAGCTATAGAGACCCAGTACTTC | CSVGTAIETQYF
TRBJ2-1 | . | TRBD1 | TRBV28 | TGTGCCAGCAATCGACAGGGGTCCTACAATGAGCAGTTCTTC | CASNRQGSYNEQFF
TRBJ2-7 | . | TRBD1 | TRBV20-1 | TGCAGTGCTAGTATGGGGCTGGGACAGGGACCCTACGAGCAGTACTTC | CSASMGLGQGPYEQYF
TRBJ2-2 | . | TRBD2 | TRBV4-2 | TGTGCCAGCAGGAGGGAGGGGCTGGGGACCGGGGAGCTGTTTTTT | CASRREGLGTGELFF
TRBJ2-4 | . | . | TRBV4-3 | TGCGCCAGCAGCCCTAATATAGCCAAAAACATTCAGTACTTC | CASSPNIAKNIQYF
TRBJ2-3 | . | TRBD2 | TRBV3-1/TRBV3-2 | TGTGCCAGCAGCCAAGATGTGCGGGGGGGAACAGATACGCAGTATTTT | CASSQDVRGGTDTQYF
TRBJ1-4 | . | . | TRBV18 | TGTGCCAGCTCAGCATACAGAGAAACTAATGAAAAACTGTTTTTT | CASSAYRETNEKLFF
TRBJ2-2 | . | TRBD1 | TRBV14 | TGTGCCAGCAGCACGCGGACAGGGGATATAGTCACCGGGGAGCTGTTTTTT | CASSTRTGDIVTGELFF
TRBJ1-6 | . | TRBD1 | TRBV7-3 | TGTGCCAGCAGCCTTACAGGGGGCACCTATAATTCACCCCTCCACTTT | CASSLTGGTYNSPLHF
TRBJ2-7 | . | TRBD2 | TRBV4-1 | TGCGCCAGCAGCCAAGCAGCGGGAGGCTACGAGCAGTACTTC | CASSQAAGGYEQYF
TRBJ2-1 | . | TRBD2 | TRBV11-3 | TGTGCCAGCAGCTTGAGCGGGACCTACAATGAGCAGTTCTTC | CASSLSGTYNEQFF
TRBJ2-3 | . | . | TRBV6-5 | TGTGCCAGCAGTTACTCGGGGGGAGACACAGATACGCAGTATTTT | CASSYSGGDTDTQYF
TRBJ1-1 | once | . | TRBV28 | TGTGCCAGCAGGGGAACACAGGGAGGGGTGGATTTGGCTTTCTTT | CASRGTQGGVDLAFF
TRBJ1-1 | . | . | TRBV5-6 | TGTGCCAGCAGCTTGAAAACGGGGGTTGCAACTGAAGCTTTCTTT | CASSLKTGVATEAFF
TRBJ2-7 | . | . | TRBV6-1 | TGTGCCAGCAGTGACCCGGACTGGGGCGAGCAGTACTTC | CASSDPDWGEQYF
TRBJ2-5 | . | TRBD1 | TRBV6-5 | TGTGCCAGCAGTTACAATCAGGGGGCTAGGGGAGAGACCCAGTACTTC | CASSYNQGARGETQYF
TRBJ1-4 | . | . | TRBV5-1 | TGCGCCAGCAGCTCCGGCAGGTTACGTGAAAAACTGTTTTTT | CASSSGRLREKLFF